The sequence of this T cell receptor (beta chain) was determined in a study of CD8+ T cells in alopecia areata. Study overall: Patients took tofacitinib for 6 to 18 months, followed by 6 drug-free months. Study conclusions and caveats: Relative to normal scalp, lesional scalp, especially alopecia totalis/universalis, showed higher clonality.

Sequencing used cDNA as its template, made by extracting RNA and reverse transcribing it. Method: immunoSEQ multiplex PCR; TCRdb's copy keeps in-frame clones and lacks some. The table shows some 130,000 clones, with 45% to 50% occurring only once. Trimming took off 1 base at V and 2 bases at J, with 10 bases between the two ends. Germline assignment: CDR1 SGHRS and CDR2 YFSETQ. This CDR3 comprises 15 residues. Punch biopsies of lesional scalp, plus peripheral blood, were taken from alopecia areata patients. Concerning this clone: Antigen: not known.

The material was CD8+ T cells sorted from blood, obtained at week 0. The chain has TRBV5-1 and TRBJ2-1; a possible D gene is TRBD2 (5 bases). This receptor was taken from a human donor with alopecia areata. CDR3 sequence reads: CASSLFGEAYNEQFF. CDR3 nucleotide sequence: TGCGCCAGCAGCTTGTTCGGGGAAGCCTACAATGAGCAGTTCTTC.